What follows are 27 T cell receptor beta chains derived from one specimen sequenced in a study of blood T cell repertoires in COVID-19. This table comes from immunoSEQ multiplex PCR, and its TCRdb copy is limited to in-frame clones, with some not included. The sample consists of about 260,000 clones, just under 90% of them appearing once. Material: PBMCs or T cells enriched from blood (not recorded which). The receptors here all came from a middle-aged man who had been exposed to COVID-19.

The J gene is TRBJ1-2, the V gene TRBV2; D is ambiguous. Trimming cost V 2 bases and J 4 bases, with 8 bases left between them. CDR1 is SNHLY and CDR2 is FYNNEI in the germline V gene. This CDR3 is 13 amino acids long. CDR3 amino acids: CASSEFAGYGYTF. The CDR3 coding sequence is TGTGCCAGCAGTGAATTTGCAGGCTATGGCTACACCTTC.

This sequence joins TRBV13 and TRBJ1-1, with unresolved D. Germline V lookup: CDR1 PRHDT, CDR2 FYEKMQ (reference sequence). The length of the CDR3 is 13 residues. The V gene lost 3 bases and the J gene lost 6 bases, with 11 bases spanning the gap. CDR3 DNA: TGTGCCAGCAGCTTCTCAGGTAAGGCTGAAGCTTTCTTT. Translation: CASSFSGKAEAFF.

This rearrangement joins TRBV27 to TRBJ2-7; no definite D call. Germline CDR1 and CDR2: MNHEY and SMNVEV (reference sequence). Deletions cut 4 bases from V and 6 bases from J, with 7 bases between. The CDR3 is made up of 11 amino acids. The CDR3 loop reads CASSSPSEQYV. Written as DNA, the CDR3 is TGTGCCAGCAGTTCCCCCTCCGAGCAGTACGTC.

The rearrangement uses TRBV27 and TRBJ2-2; the match to TRBD1 covers 7 bases. The V gene's germline CDR1 is MNHEY and CDR2 SMNVEV (reference sequence). Unmatched junction bases numbered 16, after V lost 6 bases and J lost 3 bases. This CDR3 spans 18 amino acids. The CDR3 sequence: CASSPHHGTTGYTGELFF. The CDR3, as DNA: TGTGCCAGCAGCCCTCATCATGGCACGACAGGGTACACCGGGGAGCTGTTTTTT.

V is TRBV19 and J is TRBJ1-5; 8 bases map to TRBD1. Germline lookup yields CDR1 LNHDA and CDR2 SQIVND (reference sequence). This CDR3 region has 16 residues. V lost 5 bases and J lost 3; bases outside the gene matches: 9. The CDR3 nucleotides are TGTGCCAGTAGTGCTCAGGGGGCGATTAACAATCAGCCCCAGCATTTT. It specifies CASSAQGAINNQPQHF.

The chain couples TRBV27 to TRBJ1-1, with unresolved D. V was cut by 6 bases and J by 3 bases, with 11 bases left in between. The CDR3 has 13 amino acids. CDR1 and CDR2 from the germline V gene are MNHEY and SMNVEV (reference sequence). CDR3 region: CASRMSGYTEAFF. CDR3 coding DNA: TGTGCCAGCAGGATGTCAGGCTACACTGAAGCTTTCTTT.

As concerns this clone: Other nucleotide sequences from this sample produce the same CDR3. The chain combines TRBV30 with TRBJ1-1, with D maybe TRBD1 (6 bases). This CDR3 region has 13 residues. Per the germline V gene, CDR1 is GTSNPN and CDR2 is SVGIG (reference sequence). Trimming pared 5 bases from V and 1 base from J, leaving 11 bases between. The CDR3 here is CAWSLDRNTEAFF. The CDR3 DNA follows: TGTGCCTGGTCTCTGGACAGGAACACTGAAGCTTTCTTT.

For the CDR3, the DNA is TGTGCCTGGAAGTTCATTCGGGAGACCCAGTACTTC. Protein product: CAWKFIRETQYF. The chain combines TRBV30 with TRBJ2-5; unclear D gene. Trimming stripped 4 bases from V and 5 bases from J, with 11 bases between. The CDR3 consists of 12 residues. Germline CDR1 is GTSNPN and CDR2 is SVGIG (reference sequence).

V is TRBV27 and J is TRBJ2-6; 9 positions agree with TRBD1. With 4 bases clipped from V and 0 bases from J, the junction kept 10 bases outside the gene matches. The CDR3 consists of 19 residues. The germline CDR1 and CDR2 sequences are MNHEY and SMNVEV (reference sequence). The CDR3 DNA reads as TGTGCCAGCAGTTCATGGACAGGGGATCCCCTCTCTGGGGCCAACGTCCTGACTTTC. Translated, it gives CASSSWTGDPLSGANVLTF.

The chain uses TRBV9 and TRBJ2-2, with TRBD2 matching 8 bases. The CDR3 covers 17 residues. Germline assignment: CDR1 SGDLS and CDR2 YYNGEE. Trimming at V came to 3 bases and at J to 0 bases, leaving 7 bases not matched to a gene. The CDR3, as DNA: TGTGCCAGCAGCGCCGCTTGGGGACTAGCGAACACCGGGGAGCTGTTTTTT. Encoded protein: CASSAAWGLANTGELFF.

This clone was counted a single time. CDR3: CASSEQGNTIYF. For the CDR3, the DNA is TGTGCCAGCAGTGAGCAGGGAAACACCATATATTTT. The chain carries TRBV25-1 and TRBJ1-3; D is ambiguous. The V end was cut by 3 bases, the J end by 4 bases, with 4 bases between. Germline V lookup: CDR1 MGHDK, CDR2 SYGVNS. The CDR3 spans 12 residues.

This clone appeared a single time. The rearrangement links TRBV6-5 to TRBJ2-4; D is undetermined. The CDR3 is 16 amino acids. The V end lost 0 bases, the J end lost 0 bases, and 9 bases lay between the germline ends. The germline CDR1 and CDR2 sequences are MNHEY and SVGAGI. The CDR3 protein is CASSYSGRVAKNIQYF. The CDR3 nucleotides are TGTGCCAGCAGTTACTCGGGCAGAGTAGCCAAAAACATTCAGTACTTC.

The V and J genes are TRBV5-1 and TRBJ1-1; D is possibly TRBD1 (5 bases). In germline, CDR1 is SGHRS, CDR2 YFSETQ. V dropped 1 base and J dropped 6 bases, with 10 bases sitting between them. CDR3 length: 13 residues. In DNA, the CDR3 is TGCGCCAGCAGCTTGCAGGGTTGGGCTGAAGCTTTCTTT. This codes for CASSLQGWAEAFF.

J is TRBJ1-6 and V is TRBV7-9; tentative D call: TRBD1 (6 bases). Between the trimmed V and J ends, which lost 3 bases and 6 bases, there was a span of 9 bases. This CDR3 is built from 14 residues. The germline gives CDR1 SEHNR, CDR2 FQNEAQ (reference sequence). CDR3 bases: TGTGCCAGCAGCTTGGACAGTTTTAATTCACCCCTCCACTTT. Translating it yields CASSLDSFNSPLHF.

The chain is built from TRBV10-3 and TRBJ1-2; D unresolved. V lost 0 bases and J lost 4, with 9 bases in between. The CDR3 spans 14 residues. The germline CDR1 and CDR2 sequences are ENHRY and SYGVKD. The CDR3 nucleotides are TGTGCCATCAGTGAGTCGTCAGTAATCTATGGCTACACCTTC. Protein product: CAISESSVIYGYTF.

This chain joins TRBV11-1 and TRBJ1-2, with D tentatively TRBD1 (5 bases). CDR1 and CDR2 from the germline V gene are SGHAT and FQDESV (reference sequence). This CDR3 has 13 amino acids. V was cut by 3 bases and J by 6 bases, with 11 bases left in between. CDR3 in amino acids: CASSFGGLDGYTF. For the CDR3, the DNA is TGTGCCAGCAGCTTCGGGGGGTTGGATGGCTACACCTTC.

The chain uses TRBV3-1 (or the pseudogene TRBV3-2) and TRBJ1-2; TRBD1 aligns across 8 bases. V gave up 5 bases and J gave up 5 bases; unmatched junction bases: 7. The CDR3 length is 14 residues. In germline, CDR1 is LGHDT, CDR2 YNNKEL (reference sequence). CDR3 nucleotides: TGTGCCAGCAGCAATGGACAGGGTGGGTATGGCTACACCTTC. It codes for CASSNGQGGYGYTF.

The V gene is TRBV13, the J gene TRBJ2-7, with D perhaps TRBD1 (6 bases). This CDR3 contains 12 residues. The germline gives CDR1 PRHDT, CDR2 FYEKMQ (reference sequence). The V gene lost 8 bases and the J gene lost 5 bases, with 13 bases spanning the gap. This chain's CDR3 is CASQGSGDEQYF. The CDR3 coding sequence is TGTGCCAGCCAGGGTTCAGGGGACGAGCAGTACTTC.

The chain links TRBV5-1 to TRBJ2-6, with TRBD1 as a possible D gene (5 bases). In germline, CDR1 is SGHRS, CDR2 YFSETQ. V lost 2 bases to trimming and J lost 1 base, with 16 bases between them. This CDR3 comprises 18 residues. The CDR3 spells CASSFDPGLLSGANVLTF. DNA for the CDR3: TGCGCCAGCAGCTTCGACCCAGGGCTTTTATCTGGGGCCAACGTCCTGACTTTC.

The chain has TRBV7-9 and TRBJ1-1; D is possibly TRBD1 (6 bases). The length of the CDR3 is 14 residues. The ends were cut back, 2 bases at V and 5 bases at J, with 12 bases in the middle. Germline V CDR1 and CDR2: SEHNR, FQNEAQ (reference sequence). The DNA for the CDR3 is TGTGCCAGCAGCTTATTCGGGGGGCGGACTGAAGCTTTCTTT. It translates to CASSLFGGRTEAFF.

The V gene is TRBV11-3, the J gene TRBJ2-3; 9 positions agree with TRBD2. V lost 4 bases and J lost 1; bases outside the gene matches: 3. Germline CDR1 SGHNT, CDR2 YENEEA. This CDR3 has 15 amino acids. The CDR3, as DNA: TGTGCCAGCAGCTACCGACTAGCGGGCACAGATACGCAGTATTTT. Translating gives CASSYRLAGTDTQYF.

Details on this clone: Distinct nucleotide sequences in the sample also encode this CDR3. The CDR3 sequence is CASSARSSGNTIYF. CDR3 nucleotides: TGTGCCAGCAGTGCCCGGAGCTCTGGAAACACCATATATTTT. The chain carries TRBV2 and TRBJ1-3, with D uncertain. V was clipped by 4 bases and J by 0 bases, with 7 bases between them. CDR1 is SNHLY and CDR2 is FYNNEI in the germline V gene. The length of the CDR3 is 14 residues.

The chain carries TRBV24-1 and TRBJ2-4; 7 positions agree with TRBD1. Germline V lookup: CDR1 KGHDR, CDR2 SFDVKD. CDR3 length equals 18 residues. Trimming cost V 0 bases and J 1 base; bases outside gene matches: 8. The CDR3 spells CATSDLQGVLRAKNIQYF. CDR3 sequence (DNA): TGTGCCACCAGTGATTTGCAGGGGGTTCTCCGGGCCAAAAACATTCAGTACTTC.

This chain uses TRBV19 with TRBJ2-7; 13 bases are shared with TRBD2. V gave up 5 bases and J gave up 4 bases; unmatched junction bases: 8. In germline, CDR1 is LNHDA, CDR2 SQIVND (reference sequence). The CDR3 is made up of 16 amino acids. CDR3: CASSLGLAGAGYEQYF. The CDR3 DNA reads TGTGCCAGTAGTCTCGGACTAGCGGGGGCCGGGTACGAGCAGTACTTC.

This clone was picked up one time. The chain combines TRBV7-2 with TRBJ2-2, with D unclear. CDR3 length: 15 residues. Trimming stripped 6 bases from V and 6 bases from J, with 17 bases between. The germline gives CDR1 SGHTA, CDR2 FQGNSA. CDR3 sequence reads: CASRPMPGRSGELFF. Here the CDR3 DNA reads TGTGCCAGCAGACCGATGCCCGGTCGGTCCGGGGAGCTGTTTTTT.

The CDR3 coding sequence is TGTGCCAGCAGCCCGGCGAGGAGACAGGGATTTTCCTACGAGCAGTACGTC. This sequence encodes CASSPARRQGFSYEQYV. This chain connects TRBV28 to TRBJ2-7; 7 positions match TRBD1. The CDR3 totals 17 residues. The germline V gene encodes CDR1 MDHEN and CDR2 SYDVKM. The V segment lost 6 bases and the J segment 1 base; nucleotides outside the gene matches: 15.

This rearrangement joins TRBV11-3 to TRBJ1-1, with no clear D. V dropped 5 bases and J dropped 5 bases, with 18 bases sitting between them. Germline V gives CDR1 SGHNT, CDR2 YENEEA. The CDR3 has 15 residues. CDR3 DNA sequence: TGTGCCAGCAGCGCTCTTCGACGGGGTCGGACTGAAGCTTTCTTT. Protein product: CASSALRRGRTEAFF.